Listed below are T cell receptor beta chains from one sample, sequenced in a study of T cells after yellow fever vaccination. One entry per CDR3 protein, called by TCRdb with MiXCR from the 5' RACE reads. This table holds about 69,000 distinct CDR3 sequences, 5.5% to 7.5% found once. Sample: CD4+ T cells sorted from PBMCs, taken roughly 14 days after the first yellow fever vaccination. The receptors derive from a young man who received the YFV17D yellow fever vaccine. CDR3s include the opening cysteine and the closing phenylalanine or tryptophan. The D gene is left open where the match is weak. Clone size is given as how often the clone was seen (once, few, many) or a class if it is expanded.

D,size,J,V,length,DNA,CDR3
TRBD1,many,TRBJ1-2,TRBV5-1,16,TGCGCCAGCAGCTTGGGAGGCGGGACAGTCGGCTATGGCTACACCTTC,CASSLGGGTVGYGYTF
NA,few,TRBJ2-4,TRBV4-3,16,TGCGCCAGCAGCCCAAACGCAGGGGGAGGGAAAAACATTCAGTACTTC,CASSPNAGGGKNIQYF
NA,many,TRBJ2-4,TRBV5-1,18,TGCGCCAGCAGCCCCCGACCGAAACAGGGTTTGGCCAAAAACATTCAGTACTTC,CASSPRPKQGLAKNIQYF
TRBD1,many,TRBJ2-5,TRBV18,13,TGTGCCAGCTCGAGGGACAGAGAAGAGACCCAGTACTTC,CASSRDREETQYF
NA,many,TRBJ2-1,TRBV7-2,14,TGTGCCAGCAGCTTAGTAGTAGGTGGCAATGAGCAGTTCTTC,CASSLVVGGNEQFF
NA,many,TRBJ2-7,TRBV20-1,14,TGCAGTGCTAGAGATCAAGGGGAAGGGGACGAGCAGTACTTC,CSARDQGEGDEQYF
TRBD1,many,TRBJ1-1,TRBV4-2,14,TGTGCCAGCAGCCAAGGACAGGGGATTGGTGAAGCTTTCTTT,CASSQGQGIGEAFF
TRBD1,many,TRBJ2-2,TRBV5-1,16,TGCGCCAGCAGCTTAACCCGGGACAGGGATGGCGGGGAGCTGTTTTTT,CASSLTRDRDGGELFF
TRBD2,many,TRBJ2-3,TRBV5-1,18,TGCGCCAGCAGCTTTCGGTTTATCCAGCGGGGGCACCAAGATACGCAGTATTTT,CASSFRFIQRGHQDTQYF
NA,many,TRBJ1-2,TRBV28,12,TGTGCCAGCAGGGCCAGGGAATATGGCTACACCTTC,CASRAREYGYTF
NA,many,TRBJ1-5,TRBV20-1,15,TGCAGTGCTAGAGATCAAGGGGTTTGGAATCAGCCCCAGCATTTT,CSARDQGVWNQPQHF
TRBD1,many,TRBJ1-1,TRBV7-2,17,TGTGCCAGCAGGACCGGGACAGGGAGAAGTTTTTGGACTGAAGCTTTCTTT,CASRTGTGRSFWTEAFF